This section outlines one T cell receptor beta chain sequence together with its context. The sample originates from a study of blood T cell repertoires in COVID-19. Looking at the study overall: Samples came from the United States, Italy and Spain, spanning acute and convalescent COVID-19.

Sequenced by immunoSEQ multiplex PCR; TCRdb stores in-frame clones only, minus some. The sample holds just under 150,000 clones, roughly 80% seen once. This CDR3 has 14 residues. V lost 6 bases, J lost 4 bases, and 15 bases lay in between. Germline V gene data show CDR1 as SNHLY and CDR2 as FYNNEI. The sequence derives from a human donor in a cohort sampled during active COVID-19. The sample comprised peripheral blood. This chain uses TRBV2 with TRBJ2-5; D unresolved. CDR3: CASRGSSRGETQYF. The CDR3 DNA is TGTGCCAGCAGGGGTTCAAGTAGAGGAGAGACCCAGTACTTC.